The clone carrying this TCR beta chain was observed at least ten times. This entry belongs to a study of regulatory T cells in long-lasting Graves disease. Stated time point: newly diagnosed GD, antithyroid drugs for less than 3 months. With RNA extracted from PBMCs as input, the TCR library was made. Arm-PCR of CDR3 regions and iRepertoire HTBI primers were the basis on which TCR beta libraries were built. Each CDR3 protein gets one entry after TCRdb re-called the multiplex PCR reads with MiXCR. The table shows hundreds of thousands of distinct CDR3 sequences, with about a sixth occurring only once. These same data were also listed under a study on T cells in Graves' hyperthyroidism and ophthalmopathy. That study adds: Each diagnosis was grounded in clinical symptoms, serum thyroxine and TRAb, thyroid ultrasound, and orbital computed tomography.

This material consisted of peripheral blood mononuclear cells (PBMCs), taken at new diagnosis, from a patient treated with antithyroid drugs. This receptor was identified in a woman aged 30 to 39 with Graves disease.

The CDR3 loop reads CASSLSGFTEAFF. The CDR3 nucleotides read TGTGCCAGCAGCTTATCGGGGTTCACTGAAGCTTTCTTT. The chain links TRBV11-2 to TRBJ1-1, with no clear D. CDR1 is SGHAT and CDR2 is FQNNGV in the germline V gene. Trimming left V 2 bases short and J 4 bases short, with 8 bases between. This CDR3 is 13 amino acids long.